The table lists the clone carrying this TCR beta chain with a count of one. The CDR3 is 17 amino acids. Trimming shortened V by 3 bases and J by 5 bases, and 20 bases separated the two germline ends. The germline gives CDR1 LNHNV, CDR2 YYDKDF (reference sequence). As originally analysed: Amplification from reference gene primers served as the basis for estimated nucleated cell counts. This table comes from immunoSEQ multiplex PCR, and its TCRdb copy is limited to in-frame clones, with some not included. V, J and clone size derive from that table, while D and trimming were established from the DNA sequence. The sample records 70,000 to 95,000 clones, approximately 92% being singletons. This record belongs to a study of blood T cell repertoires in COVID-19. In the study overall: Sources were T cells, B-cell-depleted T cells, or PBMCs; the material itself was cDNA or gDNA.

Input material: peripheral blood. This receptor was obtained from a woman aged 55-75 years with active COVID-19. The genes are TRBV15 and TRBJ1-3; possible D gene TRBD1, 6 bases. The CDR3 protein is CATSSFSGRGFRNTIYF. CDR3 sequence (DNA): TGTGCCACCAGCAGTTTCAGCGGCAGGGGTTTTAGAAACACCATATATTTT.